This T cell receptor (beta chain) was captured in a study of blood T cell repertoires in COVID-19. This CDR3 has 13 amino acids. The V end was cut by 1 base, the J end by 8 bases, with 12 bases between. Per the germline V gene, CDR1 is SGHAT and CDR2 is FQNNGV. Measured with immunoSEQ multiplex PCR; TCRdb has only the in-frame clones, and not every one. The sample lists about 120,000 clones; 65% to 80% were seen once. The gene calls are TRBV11-2 and TRBJ2-7; D is uncertain. The clonotype originates from a man between 45 and 60 years old with acute or convalescent COVID-19. Source material: peripheral blood. Written as DNA, the CDR3 is TGTGCCAGCAGCTTAGCGGGTACCGGCCAGCAGTACTTC. Its protein product is CASSLAGTGQQYF.